Following are 27 T cell receptor beta chains from one sample sequenced in a study of blood T cell repertoires in COVID-19. The repertoire was sequenced with immunoSEQ multiplex PCR; TCRdb's copy has only in-frame clones and lacks some. In the table there are 200,000 to 250,000 clones, about 90% of which are singletons. Material: PBMCs or T cells enriched from blood (not recorded which). The receptor source for this set is a woman aged 50 to 60 in a cohort exposed to, infected with or recovered from COVID-19 (not recorded which).

The genes are TRBV4-3 and TRBJ1-3; TRBD1 aligns across 8 bases. Germline CDR1 is LGHNA and CDR2 is YSLEER. After removal of 3 bases from V and 0 bases from J, the junction contained 1 base not matched to a gene. The CDR3 is 15 amino acids. In DNA form, the CDR3 reads TGCGCCAGCAGCCAGGGACAGGCCTCTGGAAACACCATATATTTT. It encodes CASSQGQASGNTIYF.

The chain couples TRBV5-1 to TRBJ1-3; 7 bases agree with TRBD1. Germline CDR1 SGHRS, CDR2 YFSETQ. J lost 4 bases, V lost 0 bases, and 7 bases had no gene match. The length of the CDR3 is 16 residues. The CDR3 here is CASSLGATGSGNTIYF. CDR3 DNA: TGCGCCAGCAGCTTGGGGGCGACAGGGTCGGGAAACACCATATATTTT.

The genes are TRBV5-4 and TRBJ2-2, with a weak D call TRBD1 (6 bases). V was pared by 6 bases and J by 5 bases, with 11 bases between. Germline CDR1 and CDR2: SGHNT and YYREEE (reference sequence). This CDR3 spans 13 amino acids. The CDR3 protein is CASTRGMTGELFF. In DNA, the CDR3 is TGTGCCAGCACCAGGGGCATGACCGGGGAGCTGTTTTTT.

V is TRBV28 and J is TRBJ1-2; TRBD1 aligns across 9 bases. Germline V gene lookup returns CDR1 MDHEN and CDR2 SYDVKM. The V gene end was trimmed by 5 bases and the J gene end by 1 base; junction bases not matched to a gene: 11. This CDR3 spans 17 amino acids. The CDR3 DNA sequence: TGTGCCAGCAGTGGCCGGGACAGGGAGAGGGGTAACTATGGCTACACCTTC. It translates to CASSGRDRERGNYGYTF.

The chain couples TRBV4-1 to TRBJ1-5; D not resolved. The germline V gene encodes CDR1 MGHRA and CDR2 YSYEKL. Trimming left V 3 bases short and J 0 bases short, with 3 bases between. This CDR3 comprises 13 residues. The CDR3 sequence is CASSQSSNQPQHF. The CDR3 nucleotides read TGCGCCAGCAGCCAGAGTAGCAATCAGCCCCAGCATTTT.

The genes are TRBV19 and TRBJ1-6; unclear D gene. With 6 bases removed from V and 8 bases from J, the gap between germline ends came to 14 bases. This CDR3 has 14 amino acids. The V gene's germline CDR1 is LNHDA and CDR2 SQIVND (reference sequence). As DNA, the CDR3 is TGTGCCAGTAGGACTGCCTACGGGTATTCACCCCTCCACTTT. Amino acid sequence: CASRTAYGYSPLHF.

The chain links TRBV6-1 to TRBJ2-3; D is uncertain. Germline loops: CDR1 MNHNS, CDR2 SASEGT. Trimming cost V 2 bases and J 0 bases, with 9 bases left between them. The CDR3 extends over 15 amino acids. CDR3 in DNA: TGTGCCAGCAGTGAATATGGCAGTAGCACAGATACGCAGTATTTT. Encoded protein: CASSEYGSSTDTQYF.

V and J are TRBV6-5 and TRBJ1-2; the D gene is possibly TRBD1 (5 bases). The V gene's germline CDR1 is MNHEY and CDR2 SVGAGI. CDR3 length: 14 residues. Trimming shortened V by 6 bases and J by 4 bases, and 15 bases separated the two germline ends. The DNA for the CDR3 is TGTGCCAGCAGCCCACGCCAGGGCCCCTATGGCTACACCTTC. Translation gives CASSPRQGPYGYTF.

This rearrangement joins TRBV5-4 to TRBJ1-2, with a tentative D call TRBD1 (5 bases). Germline V gene lookup returns CDR1 SGHNT and CDR2 YYREEE (reference sequence). The CDR3 loop spans 12 amino acids. Trimming cost V 0 bases and J 13 bases, with 13 bases left between them. The CDR3 here is CASSLDRRAITF. CDR3 DNA sequence: TGTGCCAGCAGCTTGGACAGGAGGGCAATCACCTTC.

This clone was counted only a few times. The genes are TRBV30 and TRBJ1-2; D may be TRBD1 (6 bases). Germline V gene sequence: CDR1 GTSNPN, CDR2 SVGIG (reference sequence). The CDR3 loop spans 12 amino acids. The ends were cut back, 2 bases at V and 4 bases at J, with 8 bases in the middle. The CDR3 nucleotides read TGTGCCTGGAGTCCCAGGGGCTATGGCTACACCTTC. It yields the protein CAWSPRGYGYTF.

CDR3 region: CASSLGIDTEAFF. As DNA, the CDR3 is TGCGCCAGCAGCTTGGGAATAGACACTGAAGCTTTCTTT. The rearrangement uses TRBV5-1 and TRBJ1-1; D is undetermined. The CDR3 consists of 13 residues. The V and J ends lost 0 bases and 3 bases respectively, with 6 bases between them. Germline CDR1 reads SGHRS; CDR2 reads YFSETQ.

The gene calls are TRBV19 and TRBJ1-2, with TRBD1 matching over 7 bases. Per germline, CDR1 LNHDA and CDR2 SQIVND (reference sequence). V lost 5 bases, J lost 8 bases, and 8 bases stayed unmatched. There are 13 residues in the CDR3. The CDR3 DNA follows: TGTGCCAGTAGTCTCCGGGACAGCGGCGGCTACACCTTC. Protein sequence: CASSLRDSGGYTF.

V usage is TRBV18 and J usage is TRBJ2-5; unclear D gene. From germline, CDR1 is KGHSH and CDR2 LQKENI. The CDR3 spans 13 residues. The V end lost 3 bases, the J end lost 2 bases, and 7 bases lay between the germline ends. CDR3 protein: CASSPGLQETQYF. The CDR3 nucleotides are TGTGCCAGCTCACCTGGCCTTCAAGAGACCCAGTACTTC.

The gene calls are TRBV24-1 and TRBJ1-3, with 10 positions matching TRBD1. Looked up from germline, CDR1 is KGHDR and CDR2 is SFDVKD. Unmatched junction bases numbered 5, after V lost 4 bases and J lost 3 bases. The CDR3 extends over 16 amino acids. CDR3 sequence reads: CATSDVGQGNGNTIYF. CDR3 DNA: TGTGCCACCAGTGACGTGGGACAGGGGAATGGAAACACCATATATTTT.

This clone came up a few times. The chain couples TRBV5-8 to TRBJ1-1; D ambiguous. V was trimmed by 3 bases and J by 4 bases, leaving 10 bases between them. Looked up from germline, CDR1 is SGHTS and CDR2 is YDEGEE. CDR3 length: 13 residues. The CDR3 is CASSSGFITEAFF. CDR3 coding DNA: TGTGCCAGCAGCTCCGGGTTCATCACTGAAGCTTTCTTT. The variable domain in full, completed from reference TRBV5-8 and TRBJ1-1, reads EAGVTQSPTHLIKTRGQQATLRCSPISGHTSVYWYQQALGLGLQFLLWYDEGEERNRGNFPPRFSGRQFPNYSSELNVNALELEDSALYLCASSSGFITEAFFGQGTRLTVV.

V usage is TRBV6-2 or TRBV6-3 and J usage is TRBJ2-1, with D maybe TRBD2 (7 bases). V gave up 0 bases and J gave up 7 bases, with 16 bases separating them. Germline V CDR1 and CDR2: MNHEY, SVGEGT. The CDR3 sequence is 16 residues long. CDR3 in amino acids: CASSYSTGGLMNEQFF. In DNA form, the CDR3 reads TGTGCCAGCAGTTACTCAACCGGGGGGCTCATGAATGAGCAGTTCTTC.

The chain recombines TRBV5-6 with TRBJ1-2, with 7 positions matching TRBD1. Germline V gene lookup returns CDR1 SGHDT and CDR2 YYEEEE. The CDR3 spans 16 residues. After removal of 1 base from V and 4 bases from J, the junction contained 10 bases not matched to a gene. CDR3: CASSLIKGAQPYGYTF. The CDR3 nucleotides are TGTGCCAGCAGCTTGATTAAGGGGGCCCAACCCTATGGCTACACCTTC.

The rearrangement uses TRBV29-1 and TRBJ2-2; 9 nucleotides match TRBD2. CDR1 and CDR2 (germline): SQVTM, ANQGSEA. V shed 7 bases and J 4 bases; nucleotides not matched to a gene: 13. The CDR3 loop spans 16 amino acids. The CDR3 reads CSAHSASGMSTGELFF. The CDR3 DNA follows: TGCAGCGCTCACTCAGCTAGCGGGATGAGCACCGGGGAGCTGTTTTTT.

The V call is TRBV7-9, the J call TRBJ2-1; D not resolved. Germline assignment: CDR1 SEHNR and CDR2 FQNEAQ (reference sequence). With 5 bases removed from V and 0 bases from J, the gap between germline ends came to 14 bases. The length of the CDR3 is 16 residues. Here the CDR3 DNA reads TGTGCCAGCAGCGCAAGAACACCCAGCTCCTACAATGAGCAGTTCTTC. Its translation: CASSARTPSSYNEQFF.

This chain connects TRBV4-3 to TRBJ1-1; 9 bases are a match to TRBD1. CDR1 LGHNA and CDR2 YSLEER come from the germline V gene. V trimming: 2 bases; J trimming: 5 bases; junction bases outside the gene matches: 9. This CDR3 comprises 16 residues. The CDR3 DNA sequence: TGCGCCAGCAGCCAAAGAATCGAACAGGGGGCTACTGAAGCTTTCTTT. Translating gives CASSQRIEQGATEAFF.

V and J are TRBV2 and TRBJ2-7; TRBD1 aligns across 9 bases. Losses at the gene ends were 4 bases for V and 3 bases for J; bases not matched to a gene: 4. Germline values: CDR1 SNHLY, CDR2 FYNNEI. The CDR3 has 14 amino acids. CDR3 DNA sequence: TGTGCCAGCAGTGGGGGGACAGGGTACTACGAGCAGTACTTC. This translates into CASSGGTGYYEQYF. The full variable domain, with the rest looked up from reference TRBV2 and TRBJ2-7, is EPEVTQTPSHQVTQMGQEVILRCVPISNHLYFYWYRQILGQKVEFLVSFYNNEISEKSEIFDDQFSVERPDGSNFTLKIRSTKLEDSAMYFCASSGGTGYYEQYFGPGTRLTVT.

The chain carries TRBV15 and TRBJ1-2, with D perhaps TRBD1 (5 bases). Germline V gene sequence: CDR1 LNHNV, CDR2 YYDKDF (reference sequence). The CDR3 covers 15 residues. V was trimmed by 5 bases and J by 6 bases, leaving 19 bases between them. CDR3 nucleotide sequence: TGTGCCACCAGCCCGAGGCGACAGCCCTCAAATGGCTACACCTTC. Protein sequence: CATSPRRQPSNGYTF.

Only a few counts were recorded for this clone. J is TRBJ1-2 and V is TRBV5-4; no definite D call. Trimming removed 1 base from V and 0 bases from J, with 7 bases in between. This CDR3 has 14 amino acids. Germline assignment: CDR1 SGHNT and CDR2 YYREEE (reference sequence). The DNA for the CDR3 is TGTGCCAGCAGCTTGTTAACGGCTAACTATGGCTACACCTTC. Translation: CASSLLTANYGYTF.

The rearrangement joins TRBV10-3 to TRBJ2-5; D may be TRBD1 (6 bases). CDR1 and CDR2 from the germline V gene are ENHRY and SYGVKD. V shed 0 bases and J shed 5 bases, with 13 bases lying between them. This CDR3 region has 15 residues. CDR3 DNA: TGTGCCATCAGTGAGTCGTTCACTAGGGGGGAGACCCAGTACTTC. It codes for CAISESFTRGETQYF.

This chain's CDR3 is CASSLVDRANTEAFF. As DNA, the CDR3 is TGTGCCAGCAGCTTAGTCGACAGGGCGAACACTGAAGCTTTCTTT. The rearrangement links TRBV7-2 to TRBJ1-1; 7 bases match TRBD1. J lost 1 base, V lost 1 base, and 3 bases had no gene match. CDR3 length equals 15 residues. From germline, CDR1 is SGHTA and CDR2 FQGNSA.

As to this clone: This specimen includes other DNA sequences encoding the same CDR3. The chain employs TRBV5-1 and TRBJ1-5; 7 nucleotides match TRBD1. The CDR3 contains 13 residues. V lost 3 bases to trimming and J lost 4 bases; unmatched junction nucleotides: 1. Germline CDR1 is SGHRS and CDR2 is YFSETQ. The CDR3 sequence is CASSSTGNQPQHF. The CDR3 DNA follows: TGCGCCAGCAGCTCGACAGGGAATCAGCCCCAGCATTTT.

The rearrangement uses TRBV10-3 and TRBJ1-2; TRBD1 matches 8 bases. J lost 4 bases, V lost 3 bases, and 7 bases had no gene match. Germline V gives CDR1 ENHRY, CDR2 SYGVKD. The CDR3 length is 15 residues. CDR3 DNA: TGTGCCATCAGTGAACGGCAGGGGGCATCCTATGGCTACACCTTC. Encoded protein: CAISERQGASYGYTF.